The TCR beta chain described here comes from a study of blood T cells in healthy people across ages (dated by TCRdb to 2013 to 2016). For the wider study: Template switching captured roughly one uniquely barcoded TCR beta cDNA molecule per two T cells in model experiments. To track age-related changes in TCR beta repertoire diversity, the study relied on deep sequencing normalized with unique cDNA molecular identifiers. Four age groups were formed from the donors: young (average approximately 17 years), middle-aged (around 41), aged (roughly 59) and long-lived (more than 75). To avoid experimental bias, donors of different ages were spread randomly across the sequencing lanes. The study analyzed two additional independent replicas of 1 million unique cDNA reads from the same blood draw for two donors, one aged 18 to 30 and one aged 80 or older.

The full study reports these points: Estimates of total diversity from one million sequenced T cells were regarded as lower bounds and underestimates. Compared with the aged group, the long-lived group had more naive CD4+ T cells, fewer expanded clones and increased TCR diversity, a pattern suggesting age selection. As age increased, observed TCR beta diversity per million T cells dropped in a roughly linear way, and a significant reduction was already evident by age 40. The percentage of naive T cells measured by flow cytometry correlated strongly with observed TCR beta diversity. Because donor CMV infection status was unknown, age-related changes in expanded clonotypes were potentially confounded. Because profiling used bulk unsorted PBMCs, naive and antigen-experienced compartments could not be compared conclusively.

Systemically healthy Caucasian individuals from Russia, around 38 in total and aged about 6 to 100 years, were included as donors. Approximately 10 milliliters of peripheral blood were collected from each donor into EDTA-treated Vacutainer tubes. Ficoll-Paque density-gradient centrifugation was used to isolate PBMCs, with at least 6.5 million per sample. Trizol reagent was used to extract total RNA from PBMCs, with at least 6 micrograms per sample. The percentages of naive CD45RAhigh/CD27high T cells were determined by flow cytometry on a PBMC aliquot from every donor. V ends up 3 bases short and J 2 bases short, with an unmatched junction base count of 4. CDR1 and CDR2 (MDHEN, SYDVKM) derive from the germline V gene. Taken from cysteine to phenylalanine, the CDR3 has 15 residues. The kept DNA is CDR3 alone, 45 bases in frame from the first base. Libraries were made using 5' RACE. Sequencing instrument: Illumina HiSeq 2500. The second PCR ran for about 7 to 11 cycles and used a J-beta primer mix along with a sample-barcoded 5' primer. A unique molecular identifier was introduced onto each TCR beta cDNA molecule by a template-switch 5' adaptor carrying 12 random nucleotides. Each sample yielded at least 2.5 million CDR3-containing paired-end reads. All of the RNA was converted into first-strand cDNA using the Mint cDNA synthesis kit, with a TRBC-specific oligonucleotide serving as the primer. Following uracil-DNA glycosylase treatment, a first 18-cycle PCR with universal primers M1SS and BC2_uni_R was performed on all cDNA. On the authors' methods: Each sample was normalized by randomly selecting 1 million high-quality reads, each carrying a distinct molecular identifier. Instead of being binned into consensus sequences, reads with shared molecular identifiers were discarded. MiTCR, set to a Q25 quality threshold and the strictest error-elimination algorithm, was used for CDR3 identification, clonotype clustering and error correction. A nonparametric unseen species model with Euler transformation was used to estimate a lower bound on total TCR beta diversity. The public reads were reanalyzed by TCRdb: fastp trimming at Q25, MiXCR alignment, in-frame beta chains only. Duplicate CDR3 protein sequences are folded into a single record with the most common DNA and genes. TCRdb's processing, not the study's, gives the V and J calls here. The sample table shows hundreds of thousands of distinct CDR3 sequences, and roughly 45% are seen once. About 20% of the sample belongs to the ten largest clones.

In regard to this clonotype: Its antigen is not yet known. No base qualities exist here, and no much larger clone lies one base off it.

Sequenced input: blood. The chain is assembled from TRBV28 and TRBJ2-3, and TRBD2 matches 8 of the central bases. The TCR originated in a woman between 55 and 75 years old in good health. The CDR3 has the sequence CASSFRREATDTQYF. Read as DNA, the sequence is TGTGCCAGCAGTTTCCGGCGGGAGGCCACAGATACGCAGTATTTT. Reference TRBV28 and TRBJ2-3 proteins supply the regions before and after the CDR3; the full variable domain is: DVKVTQSSRYLVKRTGEKVFLECVQDMDHENMFWYRQDPGLGLRLIYFSYDVKMKEKGDIPEGYSVSREKKERFSLILESASTNQTSMYLCASSFRREATDTQYFGPGTRLTVL.